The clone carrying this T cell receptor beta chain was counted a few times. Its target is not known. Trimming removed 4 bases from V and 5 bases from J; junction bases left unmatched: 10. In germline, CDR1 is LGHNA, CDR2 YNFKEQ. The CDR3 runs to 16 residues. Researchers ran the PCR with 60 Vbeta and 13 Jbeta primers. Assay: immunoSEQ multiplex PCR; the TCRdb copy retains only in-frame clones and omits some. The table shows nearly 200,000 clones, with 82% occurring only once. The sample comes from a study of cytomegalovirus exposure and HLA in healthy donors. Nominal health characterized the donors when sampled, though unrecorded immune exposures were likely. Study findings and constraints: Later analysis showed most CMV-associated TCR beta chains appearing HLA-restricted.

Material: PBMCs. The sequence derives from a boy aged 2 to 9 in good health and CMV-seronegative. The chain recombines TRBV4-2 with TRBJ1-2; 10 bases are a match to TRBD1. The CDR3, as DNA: TGTGCCAGCAGCCCACCGGGACAGGGGACGGGGTATGGCTACACCTTC. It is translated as CASSPPGQGTGYGYTF.